This T cell receptor (beta chain) comes out of a study of siplizumab effects on memory and regulatory T cells. Study-level results: Naive or memory phenotype assignment was not possible for roughly 75-96% of proliferating CD4+ or CD8+ clones. Alloreactive sequences tracing back to unstimulated CD4+ memory cells were significantly reduced by siplizumab. Among alloreactive clones, only a minor fraction mapped to unstimulated subsets. On average, about 70% of mappable alloreactive CD4+ clones were Treg-derived under siplizumab, against about 25% in controls.

The assay was immunoSEQ multiplex PCR, and TCRdb's table has in-frame clones only and misses some. The sample contains 60,000 or so clones, approximately 95% of which appear only once. This CDR3 comprises 13 residues. Germline V CDR1 and CDR2: MGHRA, YSYEKL. Trimming pared 6 bases from V and 1 base from J, leaving 9 bases between. In the case of this clone: The antigen is unknown.

The genes are TRBV4-1 and TRBJ1-1, with D unresolved. The origin of this receptor is a human donor in good health. Sequenced: CD8+ T cells sorted from blood. The CDR3 loop is CASRQRSNTEAFF. CDR3 DNA: TGCGCCAGCAGGCAAAGGTCGAACACTGAAGCTTTCTTT.